This T cell receptor beta chain was sequenced in a study of chemoradiotherapy in HPV16-positive cancers. V shed 6 bases and J 4 bases; nucleotides not matched to a gene: 6. Germline V lookup: CDR1 MDHEN, CDR2 SYDVKM. CDR3 size: 14 residues. Here immunoSEQ multiplex PCR was the method, and the copy in TCRdb shows in-frame clones only, minus some. The table shows some 1,000 clones, with more than 80% occurring only once. The V call is TRBV28, the J call TRBJ2-1; 7 bases agree with TRBD1. Sequencing used tumor tissue, obtained from a patient who underwent chemoradiotherapy. The clonotype originates from a human donor with HPV-associated anogenital cancer. In DNA form, the CDR3 reads TGTGCCAGCAGCATGGGGACAGATTACAATGAGCAGTTCTTC. Amino acid sequence: CASSMGTDYNEQFF.